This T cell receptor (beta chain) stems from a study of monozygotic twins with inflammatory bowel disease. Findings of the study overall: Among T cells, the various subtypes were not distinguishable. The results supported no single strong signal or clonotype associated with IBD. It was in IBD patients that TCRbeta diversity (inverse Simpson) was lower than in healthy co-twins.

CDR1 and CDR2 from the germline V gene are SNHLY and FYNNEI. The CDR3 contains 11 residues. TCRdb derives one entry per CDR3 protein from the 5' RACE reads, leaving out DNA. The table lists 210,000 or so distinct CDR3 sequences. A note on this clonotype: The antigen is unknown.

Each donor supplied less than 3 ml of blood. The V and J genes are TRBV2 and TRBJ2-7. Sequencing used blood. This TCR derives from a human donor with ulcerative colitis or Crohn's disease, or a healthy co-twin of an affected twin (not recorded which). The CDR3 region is CASTDSYEQYF.